The 10 T cell receptor beta chains listed next were all sequenced from one sample in a study of T cells of healthy individuals. TCRdb processed the 5' RACE reads anew with MiXCR; each CDR3 protein has one entry. This table has 38,000 or so distinct CDR3 sequences, 4% to 5.5% appearing once. The receptors here all came from a human donor in good health.

This clonotype was observed many times. Because it lacks the conserved phenylalanine or tryptophan at the end, this CDR3 is likely a read error. Because the CDR3's place on the DNA is in doubt, the DNA is left out and the CDR3 is given as listed by TCRdb. The genes are TRBV20-1 and TRBJ2-1; TRBD2 is the table's D call and was not checked against the DNA. The length of the CDR3 is 11 amino acids, counting both ends. The V gene's germline CDR1 is DFQATT and CDR2 SNEGSKA (reference sequence). CDR3 in amino acids: CSARIAGRARV.

This clonotype was counted at least ten times. V and J are TRBV20-1 and TRBJ2-5, with 9 nucleotides matching TRBD2. CDR1 is DFQATT and CDR2 is SNEGSKA in the germline V gene (reference sequence). J was trimmed by 4 bases and V by 6 bases; bases with no gene match: 6. The CDR3 contains 13 residues. The CDR3 here is CSAPAGGRETQYF. In DNA, the CDR3 is TGCAGTGCCCCAGCGGGGGGTAGAGAGACCCAGTACTTC.

In this sample, this clonotype turned up many times. The chain couples TRBV2 to TRBJ2-3, with TRBD1 as a possible D gene (6 bases). CDR1 and CDR2 from the germline V gene are SNHLY and FYNNEI. The CDR3 contains 14 residues. The V end was cut by 4 bases, the J end by 2 bases, with 10 bases between. In DNA, the CDR3 is TGTGCCAGCAGTGGGCAGGGGTTCACAGATACGCAGTATTTT. Its translation is CASSGQGFTDTQYF.

This clonotype is deemed medium-sized. The rearrangement uses TRBV27 and TRBJ1-1, with D hard to call. V lost 0 bases and J lost 5, with 10 bases in between. Germline V CDR1 and CDR2: MNHEY, SMNVEV (reference sequence). The CDR3 covers 14 residues. The CDR3 bases are TGTGCCAGCAGTTTATCGCCCCCGGGGACTGAAGCTTTCTTT. Its protein is CASSLSPPGTEAFF.

By share, this clonotype ranks as medium-sized. The genes are TRBV5-5 and TRBJ2-3; 7 nucleotides line up with TRBD1. Germline V CDR1 and CDR2: SGHKS, YYEKEE (reference sequence). CDR3 size: 16 residues. Trimming removed 0 bases from V and 4 bases from J; junction bases left unmatched: 8. The CDR3 DNA reads TGTGCCAGCAGCTTGGCACCCTACGGGACAGCAGATACGCAGTATTTT. This translates into CASSLAPYGTADTQYF.

There are many counts of this clonotype. This rearrangement joins TRBV27 to TRBJ1-5, with a weak D call TRBD1 (6 bases). Germline V gene data show CDR1 as MNHEY and CDR2 as SMNVEV (reference sequence). V dropped 10 bases and J dropped 6 bases, with 19 bases sitting between them. This CDR3 is 14 amino acids long. For the CDR3, the DNA is TGTGCCAACCTACCGGACAGATGCGGTCAGCCCCAGCATTTT. Its protein is CANLPDRCGQPQHF.

In this sample, this clonotype turned up many times. This sequence joins TRBV5-1 and TRBJ2-7; 7 nucleotides match TRBD1. The CDR3 has 15 amino acids. V shed 5 bases and J 3 bases; nucleotides not matched to a gene: 11. Germline V lookup: CDR1 SGHRS, CDR2 YFSETQ. CDR3 DNA: TGCGCCAGCAGATCGGCACCGGGACAGATCTACGAGCAGTACTTC. This encodes CASRSAPGQIYEQYF.

This clonotype has at least ten counts. The chain combines TRBV27 with TRBJ1-5, with 7 positions matching TRBD1. V shed 5 bases, J shed 4 bases, and the junction held 8 bases outside the gene matches. Per germline, CDR1 MNHEY and CDR2 SMNVEV (reference sequence). This CDR3 spans 15 amino acids. CDR3 coding DNA: TGTGCCAGCAGTAAACGACAGGGTCCGAATCAGCCCCAGCATTTT. It is translated as CASSKRQGPNQPQHF.

This clonotype was seen repeatedly, ten times or more. The chain combines TRBV5-1 with TRBJ2-5; possible D gene TRBD2, 7 bases. Germline V gene data show CDR1 as SGHRS and CDR2 as YFSETQ. The CDR3 has 13 residues. V lost 8 bases and J 1 base, leaving 12 bases between the germline ends. For the CDR3, the DNA is TGCGCCAGTTCGGGGGGCTCCCAAGAGACCCAGTACTTC. Its translation is CASSGGSQETQYF.

This clonotype was seen a few times. This chain joins TRBV24-1 and TRBJ2-4, with 11 bases fitting TRBD1. Germline-derived CDR1 and CDR2 are KGHDR and SFDVKD. Trimming at V came to 5 bases and at J to 2 bases, leaving 4 bases not matched to a gene. CDR3 length: 16 amino acids. This CDR3 reads CATSVGQGATKNIQYF. The DNA of the CDR3 is TGTGCCACCAGTGTAGGACAGGGGGCGACCAAAAACATTCAGTACTTC.